Each of the 18 T cell receptor beta chains below was sequenced from the same sample in a study of control samples from healthy donors and cancer patients. Repertoires were generated with immunoSEQ multiplex PCR, while TCRdb's copy carries only in-frame clones and drops some. In the table there are about 170,000 clones, over 85% of which are singletons. The specimen was blood. The receptor source for this set is a woman aged 55-75 years in good health.

The chain employs TRBV12-5 and TRBJ2-7; D may be TRBD1 (6 bases). The ends were cut back, 2 bases at V and 5 bases at J, with 10 bases in the middle. The length of the CDR3 is 13 residues. CDR1 LGHNT and CDR2 FRNRAP come from the germline V gene. The CDR3 here is CASGLLGGDEQYF. The DNA for the CDR3 is TGTGCTAGTGGTTTGCTTGGGGGCGACGAGCAGTACTTC.

Of note for this clone: The same CDR3 also results from other DNA sequences found in this sample. This chain uses TRBV15 with TRBJ1-2, with no clear D. This CDR3 comprises 13 residues. Between the trimmed V and J ends, which lost 0 bases and 5 bases, there was a span of 7 bases. Germline V gives CDR1 LNHNV, CDR2 YYDKDF (reference sequence). CDR3 DNA sequence: TGTGCCACCAGCAGAGATCGGGTATATGGCTACACCTTC. It yields the protein CATSRDRVYGYTF. Based on the CDR3 plus reference TRBV15 and TRBJ1-2, the full variable domain is DAMVIQNPRYQVTQFGKPVTLSCSQTLNHNVMYWYQQKSSQAPKLLFHYYDKDFNNEADTPDNFQSRRPNTSFCFLDIRSPGLGDTAMYLCATSRDRVYGYTFGSGTRLTVV.

The chain uses TRBV9 and TRBJ1-4, with D unclear. Germline V gene sequence: CDR1 SGDLS, CDR2 YYNGEE. With 0 bases removed from V and 6 bases from J, the gap between germline ends came to 15 bases. CDR3 length: 16 amino acids. The CDR3 spells CASSVAGDGVYEKLFF. The CDR3 nucleotides are TGTGCCAGCAGCGTAGCAGGTGATGGGGTGTATGAAAAACTGTTTTTT.

In this sample, this clone turned up a few times. The chain joins TRBV7-2 to TRBJ2-5, with 7 bases identical to TRBD2. Germline loops: CDR1 SGHTA, CDR2 FQGNSA. This CDR3 spans 15 amino acids. J gave up 3 bases and V 5 bases, and 9 bases lay outside the gene matches. The CDR3 nucleotides read TGTGCCAGCAGCCCCGGGTGGGGGGGGAAAGAGACCCAGTACTTC. Translation: CASSPGWGGKETQYF.

The CDR3 sequence: CASSLAREDLGGYTF. The CDR3 DNA is TGTGCCAGCAGCTTGGCCAGGGAGGATTTGGGCGGCTACACCTTC. V gene TRBV5-6 combines with J gene TRBJ1-2, with TRBD1 as a possible D gene (5 bases). The germline V and J ends were trimmed by 0 bases and 8 bases, with 17 bases remaining between them. Germline lookup yields CDR1 SGHDT and CDR2 YYEEEE. CDR3 length: 15 amino acids.

The chain combines TRBV27 with TRBJ1-1; TRBD1 might be the D (6 bases). The CDR3 is made up of 13 amino acids. Germline CDR1 MNHEY, CDR2 SMNVEV (reference sequence). Trimming cost V 2 bases and J 4 bases, with 8 bases left between them. The CDR3 nucleotides are TGTGCCAGCAGTTTAGGGGGCCCCACTGAAGCTTTCTTT. Its translation is CASSLGGPTEAFF.

The J gene is TRBJ2-3, the V gene TRBV19; D is possibly TRBD1 (5 bases). CDR3 length: 16 residues. Deletions cut 3 bases from V and 3 bases from J, with 16 bases between. Germline CDR1 LNHDA, CDR2 SQIVND (reference sequence). In nucleotides, the CDR3 is TGTGCCAGTAGTATCCCCTCCAGGGATGGAACAGATACGCAGTATTTT. This sequence encodes CASSIPSRDGTDTQYF.

The genes are TRBV11-3 and TRBJ1-6; D is unresolved. Germline CDR1 reads SGHNT; CDR2 reads YENEEA. Trimming cost V 5 bases and J 7 bases, with 12 bases left between them. This CDR3 is built from 14 residues. CDR3 sequence reads: CASSPEGENSPLHF. For the CDR3, the DNA is TGTGCCAGCAGCCCGGAGGGAGAAAATTCACCCCTCCACTTT.

The rearrangement joins TRBV7-2 to TRBJ1-1; D not resolved. Germline loops: CDR1 SGHTA, CDR2 FQGNSA. The CDR3 covers 13 residues. The V gene lost 0 bases and the J gene lost 2 bases, with 4 bases spanning the gap. In nucleotides, the CDR3 is TGTGCCAGCAGCTTAGCACGAAACACTGAAGCTTTCTTT. Translated: CASSLARNTEAFF. Full variable domain (outside the CDR3, taken from reference TRBV7-2 and TRBJ1-1): GAGVSQSPSNKVTEKGKDVELRCDPISGHTALYWYRQSLGQGLEFLIYFQGNSAPDKSGLPSDRFSAERTGGSVSTLTIQRTQQEDSAVYLCASSLARNTEAFFGQGTRLTVV.

This rearrangement joins TRBV10-2 to TRBJ1-2, with 10 bases that match TRBD1. Losses at the gene ends were 7 bases for V and 6 bases for J; bases not matched to a gene: 5. This CDR3 spans 13 amino acids. CDR1 and CDR2 (germline): WSHSY, SAAADI. CDR3 nucleotides: TGCGCCAGCACTGGACAGGGGGGACATGGCTACACCTTC. Amino acids: CASTGQGGHGYTF.

The gene calls are TRBV5-1 and TRBJ2-7; the match to TRBD2 covers 7 bases. The CDR3 totals 15 residues. Germline CDR1 reads SGHRS; CDR2 reads YFSETQ. V shed 1 base, J shed 0 bases, and the junction held 4 bases outside the gene matches. CDR3 DNA: TGCGCCAGCAGCTTGACGGGGGGAAGCTCCTACGAGCAGTACTTC. As protein: CASSLTGGSSYEQYF.

The V gene is TRBV18, the J gene TRBJ2-1, with TRBD2 matching 13 bases. The V and J ends lost 3 bases and 5 bases, in that order; junction bases with no gene match: 7. The germline V gene has CDR1 KGHSH and CDR2 LQKENI. The CDR3 is 17 amino acids. The CDR3 DNA follows: TGTGCCAGCTCACCCCCTCGACTAGCGGGGGGAAACAATGAGCAGTTCTTC. Amino acids: CASSPPRLAGGNNEQFF. Together with reference TRBV18 and TRBJ2-1, the CDR3 gives the full variable domain: NAGVMQNPRHLVRRRGQEARLRCSPMKGHSHVYWYRQLPEEGLKFMVYLQKENIIDESGMPKERFSAEFPKEGPSILRIQQVVRGDSAAYFCASSPPRLAGGNNEQFFGPGTRLTVL.

This chain joins TRBV4-3 and TRBJ2-3; a possible D gene is TRBD2 (7 bases). Deletions cut 2 bases from V and 0 bases from J, with 15 bases between. This CDR3 is 17 amino acids long. The germline gives CDR1 LGHNA, CDR2 YSLEER. CDR3: CASSQRTAGFSTDTQYF. CDR3 nucleotides: TGCGCCAGCAGCCAACGGACAGCGGGGTTTAGCACAGATACGCAGTATTTT.

CDR3 protein: CASSRGYGQNTEAFF. CDR3 bases: TGTGCCAGCAGCCGGGGGTACGGACAGAACACTGAAGCTTTCTTT. The chain recombines TRBV6-6 with TRBJ1-1, with a tentative D call TRBD1 (5 bases). The germline CDR1 and CDR2 sequences are MNHNY and SVGAGI (reference sequence). The ends were cut back, 6 bases at V and 1 base at J, with 15 bases in the middle. The CDR3 has 15 amino acids.

V is TRBV27 and J is TRBJ1-2, with D possibly matching TRBD1 (6 bases). The germline CDR1 and CDR2 sequences are MNHEY and SMNVEV (reference sequence). The germline V and J ends were trimmed by 5 bases and 8 bases, with 12 bases remaining between them. The CDR3 runs 12 residues. This CDR3 is CASSPRGAGYTF. The CDR3 DNA reads TGTGCCAGCAGTCCACGGGGGGCCGGCTACACCTTC.

The V and J genes are TRBV27 and TRBJ1-1; no firm D call. Per germline, CDR1 MNHEY and CDR2 SMNVEV (reference sequence). The CDR3 runs to 13 residues. The ends were cut back, 6 bases at V and 2 bases at J, with 10 bases in the middle. CDR3 DNA sequence: TGTGCCAGCAGATTAACAGCAAACACTGAAGCTTTCTTT. Amino acid sequence: CASRLTANTEAFF.

V and J are TRBV25-1 and TRBJ1-3; 7 bases are shared with TRBD1. The CDR3 is 15 residues long. The ends lost 4 bases at V and 4 bases at J; junction bases unmatched: 7. CDR1 MGHDK and CDR2 SYGVNS come from the germline V gene. DNA of the CDR3: TGTGCCAGCAGTGCAAACAGGGGTAGGGGAAACACCATATATTTT. This codes for CASSANRGRGNTIYF.

The gene calls are TRBV27 and TRBJ1-2, with TRBD1 identical over 9 bases. The CDR3 is made up of 16 amino acids. Germline-derived CDR1 and CDR2 are MNHEY and SMNVEV (reference sequence). J gave up 4 bases and V 3 bases, and 9 bases lay outside the gene matches. CDR3 nucleotide sequence: TGTGCCAGCAGTTTGTCCCCGGGACAGGGTGTCTATGGCTACACCTTC. As protein: CASSLSPGQGVYGYTF.